This T cell receptor beta chain is drawn from a study of blood T cell repertoires in COVID-19. Study as a whole: Researchers got acute and convalescent COVID-19 samples from the United States, Italy and Spain. From T cells, B-cell-depleted T cells, or PBMCs came the material, which was cDNA or gDNA.

Per the authors' pipeline: Amplifying reference gene primers gave estimates of nucleated cell counts. TCRdb keeps only in-frame clones here, not all; method: immunoSEQ multiplex PCR. Clone size and the V and J calls come from that table; the DNA yielded D and trimming. The sample holds 130,000 to 150,000 clones, about nine tenths seen once. From germline, CDR1 is LNHDA and CDR2 SQIVND (reference sequence). The CDR3 covers 13 residues. V was pared by 5 bases and J by 3 bases, with 2 bases of the junction left unmatched. The specimen sequenced was peripheral blood. This sequence was found in a human donor in a cohort sampled during active COVID-19. The chain employs TRBV19 and TRBJ2-5, with TRBD1 matching over 8 bases. CDR3 coding DNA: TGTGCCAGTAGTCGGGACAGGAAAGAGACCCAGTACTTC. Residues: CASSRDRKETQYF.